The present TCR beta chain was sequenced within a study of blood T cell repertoires in COVID-19. For the study at large: The United States, Italy and Spain supplied acute and convalescent COVID-19 samples. PBMCs, B-cell-depleted T cells, or T cells were the source of the cDNA or gDNA that made up the material.

Original processing notes: Estimated nucleated cell counts came from reference gene primer amplification. Method: immunoSEQ multiplex PCR; TCRdb's copy keeps in-frame clones and lacks some. The DNA gave D and trimming, while V, J and clone size come from that table. This sample carries about 73,000 clones, 65% to 85% of them seen once, and the ten largest clones take 2.5% to 3%. J was trimmed by 5 bases and V by 2 bases; bases with no gene match: 2. This CDR3 spans 15 amino acids. Germline CDR1 MNHEY, CDR2 SVGAGI. The V and J genes are TRBV6-5 and TRBJ1-6; 8 bases match TRBD1. Sequencing input: peripheral blood. The TCR was taken from a man older than 75 with active or convalescent COVID-19. This CDR3 reads CASSYTRGHNSPLHF. CDR3 DNA: TGTGCCAGCAGTTACACCAGGGGGCATAATTCACCCCTCCACTTT.